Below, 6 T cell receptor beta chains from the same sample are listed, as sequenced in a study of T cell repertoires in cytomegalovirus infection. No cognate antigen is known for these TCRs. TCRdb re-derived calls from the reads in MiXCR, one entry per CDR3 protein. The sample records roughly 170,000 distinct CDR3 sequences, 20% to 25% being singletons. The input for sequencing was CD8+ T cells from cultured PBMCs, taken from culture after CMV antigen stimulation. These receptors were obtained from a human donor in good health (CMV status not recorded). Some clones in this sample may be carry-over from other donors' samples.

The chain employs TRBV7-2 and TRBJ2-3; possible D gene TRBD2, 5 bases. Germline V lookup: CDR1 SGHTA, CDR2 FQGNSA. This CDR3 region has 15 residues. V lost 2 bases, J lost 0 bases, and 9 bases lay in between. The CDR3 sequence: CASSLRRTSTDTQYF. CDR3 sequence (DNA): TGTGCCAGCAGCTTAAGGCGGACTAGCACAGATACGCAGTATTTT.

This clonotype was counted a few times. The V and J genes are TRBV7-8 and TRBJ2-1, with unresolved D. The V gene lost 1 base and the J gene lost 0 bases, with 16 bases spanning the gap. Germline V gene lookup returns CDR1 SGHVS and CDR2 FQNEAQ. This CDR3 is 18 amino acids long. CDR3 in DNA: TGTGCCAGCAGCTTAGACCCCAAAAACCCCCTCTCCTACAATGAGCAGTTCTTC. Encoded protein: CASSLDPKNPLSYNEQFF.

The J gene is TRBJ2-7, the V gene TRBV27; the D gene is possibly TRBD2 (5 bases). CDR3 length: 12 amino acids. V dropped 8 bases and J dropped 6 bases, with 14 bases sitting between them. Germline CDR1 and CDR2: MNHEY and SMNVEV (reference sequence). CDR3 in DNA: TGTGCCAGCTCCTCGGGGAGTCGCGAGCAGTACTTC. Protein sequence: CASSSGSREQYF.

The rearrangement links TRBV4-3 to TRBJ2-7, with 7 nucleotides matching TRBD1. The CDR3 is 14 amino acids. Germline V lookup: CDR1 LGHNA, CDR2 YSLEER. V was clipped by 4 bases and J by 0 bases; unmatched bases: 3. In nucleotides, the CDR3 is TGCGCCAGCAGCCTGGACAGGATCTCCTACGAGCAGTACTTC. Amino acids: CASSLDRISYEQYF.

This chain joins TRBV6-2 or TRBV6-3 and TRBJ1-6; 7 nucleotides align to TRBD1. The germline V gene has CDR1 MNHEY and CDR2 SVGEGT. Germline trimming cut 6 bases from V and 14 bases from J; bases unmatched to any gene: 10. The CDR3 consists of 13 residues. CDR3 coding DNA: TGTGCCAGCAGCGGACAGGTTCCTTCGGCCCTCCACTTT. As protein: CASSGQVPSALHF.

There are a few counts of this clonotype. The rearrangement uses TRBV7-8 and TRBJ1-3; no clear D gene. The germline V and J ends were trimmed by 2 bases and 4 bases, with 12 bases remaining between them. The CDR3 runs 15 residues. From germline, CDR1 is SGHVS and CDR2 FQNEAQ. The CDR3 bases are TGTGCCAGCAGCTTAATATGGGGAGAGGGAAACACCATATATTTT. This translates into CASSLIWGEGNTIYF.